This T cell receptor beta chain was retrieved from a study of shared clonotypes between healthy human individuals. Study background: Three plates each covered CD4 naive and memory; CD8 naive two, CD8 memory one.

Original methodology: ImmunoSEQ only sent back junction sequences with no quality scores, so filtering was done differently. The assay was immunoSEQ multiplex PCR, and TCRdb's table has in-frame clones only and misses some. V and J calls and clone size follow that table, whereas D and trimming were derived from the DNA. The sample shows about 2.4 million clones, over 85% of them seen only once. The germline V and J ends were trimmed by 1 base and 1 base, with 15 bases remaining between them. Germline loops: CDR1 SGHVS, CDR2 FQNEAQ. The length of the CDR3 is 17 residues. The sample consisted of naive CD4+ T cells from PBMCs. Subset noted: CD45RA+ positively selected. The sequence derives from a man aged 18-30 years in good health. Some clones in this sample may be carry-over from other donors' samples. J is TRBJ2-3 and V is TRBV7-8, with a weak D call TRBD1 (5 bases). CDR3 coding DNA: TGTGCCAGCAGCTTAGGTTTTAAACAGGTTCGCACAGATACGCAGTATTTT. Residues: CASSLGFKQVRTDTQYF.